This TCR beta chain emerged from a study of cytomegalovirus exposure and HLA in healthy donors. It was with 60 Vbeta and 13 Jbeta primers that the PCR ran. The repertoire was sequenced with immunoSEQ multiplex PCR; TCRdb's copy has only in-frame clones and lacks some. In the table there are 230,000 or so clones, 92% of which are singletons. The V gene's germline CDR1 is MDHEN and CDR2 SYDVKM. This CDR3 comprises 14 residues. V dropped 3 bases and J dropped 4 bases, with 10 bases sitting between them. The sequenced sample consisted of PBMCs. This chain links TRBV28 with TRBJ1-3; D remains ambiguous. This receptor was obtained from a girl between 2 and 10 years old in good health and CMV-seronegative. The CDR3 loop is CASSFGQEGNTIYF. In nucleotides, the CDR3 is TGTGCCAGCAGTTTTGGGCAGGAAGGAAACACCATATATTTT.